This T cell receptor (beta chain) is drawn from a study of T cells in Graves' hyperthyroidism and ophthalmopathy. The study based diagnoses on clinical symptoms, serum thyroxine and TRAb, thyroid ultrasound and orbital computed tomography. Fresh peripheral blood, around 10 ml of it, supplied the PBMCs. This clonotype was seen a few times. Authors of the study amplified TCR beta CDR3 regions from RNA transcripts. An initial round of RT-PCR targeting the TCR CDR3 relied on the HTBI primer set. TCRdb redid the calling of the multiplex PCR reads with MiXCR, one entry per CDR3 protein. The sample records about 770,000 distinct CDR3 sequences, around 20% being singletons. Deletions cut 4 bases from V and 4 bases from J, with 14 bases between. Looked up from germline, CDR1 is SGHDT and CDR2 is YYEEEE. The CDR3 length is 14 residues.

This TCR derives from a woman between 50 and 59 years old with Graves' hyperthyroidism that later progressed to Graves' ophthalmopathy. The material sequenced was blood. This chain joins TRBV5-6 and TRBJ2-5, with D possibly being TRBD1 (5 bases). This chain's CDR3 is CASSRAGMIETQYF. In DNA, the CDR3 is TGTGCCAGCAGCAGGGCAGGGATGATAGAGACCCAGTACTTC.